Presented here are 15 T cell receptor beta chains from one specimen sequenced in a study of blood T cell repertoires in COVID-19. Repertoires were generated with immunoSEQ multiplex PCR, while TCRdb's copy carries only in-frame clones and drops some. The sample has about 68,000 clones; 80% to 90% are singletons. Sequenced sample: peripheral blood. The source of these receptors is a woman in her sixties or seventies with acute or convalescent COVID-19.

This clone has a single count. The chain uses TRBV28 and TRBJ1-3; D is perhaps TRBD1 (5 bases). The germline V and J ends were trimmed by 6 bases and 2 bases, with 17 bases remaining between them. Germline V CDR1 and CDR2: MDHEN, SYDVKM. This CDR3 comprises 16 residues. Here the CDR3 reads CASSDSRVSTGNTIYF. The CDR3 DNA is TGTGCCAGCAGCGATAGCAGGGTTTCGACTGGAAACACCATATATTTT. Full variable domain (remainder filled in from reference TRBV28 and TRBJ1-3): DVKVTQSSRYLVKRTGEKVFLECVQDMDHENMFWYRQDPGLGLRLIYFSYDVKMKEKGDIPEGYSVSREKKERFSLILESASTNQTSMYLCASSDSRVSTGNTIYFGEGSWLTVV.

The chain has TRBV5-4 and TRBJ1-2; perhaps TRBD1 as D (6 bases). Germline-derived CDR1 and CDR2 are SGHNT and YYREEE (reference sequence). Deletions cut 3 bases from V and 2 bases from J, with 8 bases between. CDR3 length: 13 residues. The CDR3 region has the DNA TGTGCCAGCAGCTCAACAGGGAACTATGGCTACACCTTC. Its translation: CASSSTGNYGYTF.

The J gene is TRBJ1-1, the V gene TRBV7-9; 7 nucleotides align to TRBD1. This CDR3 spans 14 amino acids. CDR1 SEHNR and CDR2 FQNEAQ come from the germline V gene (reference sequence). The V and J ends lost 4 bases and 5 bases, in that order; junction bases with no gene match: 7. The chain's CDR3 is CASSSSGGWTEAFF. The CDR3 region has the DNA TGTGCCAGCAGCTCGTCAGGGGGTTGGACTGAAGCTTTCTTT.

This chain joins TRBV7-9 and TRBJ1-1; 7 bases align to TRBD1. CDR1 is SEHNR and CDR2 is FQNEAQ in the germline V gene (reference sequence). This CDR3 is 15 amino acids long. J lost 0 bases, V lost 1 base, and 2 bases had no gene match. The CDR3, as DNA: TGTGCCAGCAGCTTAGATGGACAGGTGAACACTGAAGCTTTCTTT. Protein: CASSLDGQVNTEAFF.

The V gene is TRBV19, the J gene TRBJ2-2; a possible D gene is TRBD2 (6 bases). In germline, CDR1 is LNHDA, CDR2 SQIVND (reference sequence). Trimming cost V 1 base and J 5 bases, with 11 bases left between them. CDR3 size: 15 residues. CDR3 bases: TGTGCCAGTAGTATAGCAGCGGGTTTGACCGGGGAGCTGTTTTTT. This sequence encodes CASSIAAGLTGELFF.

The CDR3 region is CASSPGLAGGVNEQFF. The DNA for the CDR3 is TGTGCCAGCTCACCGGGACTAGCGGGGGGTGTCAATGAGCAGTTCTTC. The chain links TRBV18 to TRBJ2-1; 15 positions match TRBD2. The CDR3 has 16 amino acids. V lost 3 bases and J lost 6; bases outside the gene matches: 3. Germline V lookup: CDR1 KGHSH, CDR2 LQKENI.

This chain joins TRBV24-1 and TRBJ1-6; 8 nucleotides align to TRBD1. The J segment lost 0 bases and the V segment lost 7 bases, leaving 10 bases of the junction unmatched. Per germline, CDR1 KGHDR and CDR2 SFDVKD. The CDR3 sequence is 18 residues long. In DNA form, the CDR3 reads TGTGCCACCAGCCTTTGGACAGGGACTCACTCCTATAATTCACCCCTCCACTTT. Protein sequence: CATSLWTGTHSYNSPLHF.

V usage is TRBV15 and J usage is TRBJ2-1; TRBD2 agrees at 8 bases. Trimming at V came to 0 bases and at J to 6 bases, leaving 10 bases not matched to a gene. CDR1 is LNHNV, CDR2 YYDKDF, per germline (reference sequence). The CDR3 is made up of 17 amino acids. The CDR3 sequence is CATSRDLSGGPPNEQFF. CDR3 in DNA: TGTGCCACCAGCAGAGATCTTTCGGGGGGGCCTCCCAATGAGCAGTTCTTC.

In its sample, this clone was seen a few times. This chain connects TRBV4-1 to TRBJ2-7; TRBD1 agrees at 10 bases. CDR1 is MGHRA and CDR2 is YSYEKL in the germline V gene. The CDR3 consists of 15 residues. The ends lost 4 bases at V and 4 bases at J; junction bases unmatched: 7. The CDR3 reads CASSPRQGAIYEQYF. CDR3 in DNA: TGCGCCAGCAGCCCAAGACAGGGGGCGATTTACGAGCAGTACTTC.

The chain employs TRBV28 and TRBJ1-2, with D possibly being TRBD1 (6 bases). The germline V gene encodes CDR1 MDHEN and CDR2 SYDVKM. The CDR3 consists of 15 residues. V lost 6 bases to trimming and J lost 1 base, with 15 bases between them. The CDR3 region is CASRGGGLRNYGYTF. DNA of the CDR3: TGTGCCAGCAGGGGAGGGGGGCTGCGTAACTATGGCTACACCTTC.

The chain carries TRBV5-5 and TRBJ2-7; 8 bases line up with TRBD1. This CDR3 region has 15 residues. The J segment lost 2 bases and the V segment lost 3 bases, leaving 7 bases of the junction unmatched. In germline, CDR1 is SGHKS, CDR2 YYEKEE (reference sequence). The CDR3, as DNA: TGTGCCAGCAGCTGGGGGACAGGTGTCACCTACGAGCAGTACTTC. Protein: CASSWGTGVTYEQYF.

This chain uses TRBV3-1 (or the pseudogene TRBV3-2) with TRBJ2-7, with unresolved D. Trimming took 1 base from V and 2 from J, leaving 3 bases between them. Looked up from germline, CDR1 is LGHDT and CDR2 is YNNKEL (reference sequence). CDR3 length: 12 residues. The chain's CDR3 is CASSQAAYEQYF. The DNA for the CDR3 is TGTGCCAGCAGCCAAGCGGCCTACGAGCAGTACTTC.

The chain uses TRBV19 and TRBJ1-5, with D uncertain. CDR1 is LNHDA, CDR2 SQIVND, per germline (reference sequence). V was cut by 7 bases and J by 6 bases, with 22 bases left in between. This CDR3 contains 16 residues. CDR3 sequence (DNA): TGTGCCAGTATCCCCGGGGTTTGGCAGGATGGTCAGCCCCAGCATTTT. It encodes CASIPGVWQDGQPQHF. The full variable domain, rest sourced from reference TRBV19 and TRBJ1-5, is DGGITQSPKYLFRKEGQNVTLSCEQNLNHDAMYWYRQDPGQGLRLIYYSQIVNDFQKGDIAEGYSVSREKKESFPLTVTSAQKNPTAFYLCASIPGVWQDGQPQHFGDGTRLSIL.

The rearrangement links TRBV6-1 to TRBJ2-7; D not resolved. Trimming removed 0 bases from V and 6 bases from J, with 12 bases in between. Germline V lookup: CDR1 MNHNS, CDR2 SASEGT. The CDR3 loop spans 14 amino acids. The CDR3 region has the DNA TGTGCCAGCAGTGAAGCTTGGCAGAGGCTCGAGCAGTACTTC. As protein: CASSEAWQRLEQYF.

This chain uses TRBV15 with TRBJ2-7; 11 bases align to TRBD2. From germline, CDR1 is LNHNV and CDR2 YYDKDF (reference sequence). Trimming at V came to 0 bases and at J to 3 bases, leaving 1 base not matched to a gene. This CDR3 has 15 residues. CDR3: CATSRDSGGGYEQYF. The CDR3 DNA is TGTGCCACCAGCAGAGATAGCGGGGGGGGCTACGAGCAGTACTTC.